These 5 T cell receptor beta chains were sequenced from one sample in a study of T cells after yellow fever vaccination. TCRdb re-derived calls from the 5' RACE reads in MiXCR, one entry per CDR3 protein. Of some 320,000 distinct CDR3 sequences listed, about 10% are singletons. The starting material was CD4+ T cells sorted from PBMCs, obtained 45 days after the yellow fever booster vaccination. The origin of the receptors is a man younger than 35 who received the YFV17D yellow fever vaccine.

Many counts were recorded for this clonotype. The chain links TRBV29-1 to TRBJ1-2, with a tentative D call TRBD1 (5 bases). Germline values: CDR1 SQVTM, CDR2 ANQGSEA. V lost 4 bases and J lost 3, with 18 bases in between. This CDR3 is built from 15 residues. Here the CDR3 reads CSVGERDVPHYGYTF. CDR3 in DNA: TGCAGCGTTGGTGAGAGGGACGTTCCGCACTATGGCTACACCTTC.

This clonotype occurred a few times. For the CDR3, the DNA is TGTGCCAGCAGCTCCGGGGGGCGCTACGAGCAGTACGTC. Translated, it gives CASSSGGRYEQYV. The rearrangement links TRBV7-2 to TRBJ2-7; a possible D gene is TRBD2 (7 bases). This CDR3 region has 13 residues. CDR1 SGHTA and CDR2 FQGNSA come from the germline V gene. Deletions cut 4 bases from V and 3 bases from J, with 10 bases between.

V usage is TRBV19 and J usage is TRBJ1-2; 10 bases line up with TRBD1. This CDR3 contains 13 residues. Germline V CDR1 and CDR2: LNHDA, SQIVND (reference sequence). Trimming at V came to 10 bases and at J to 8 bases, leaving 10 bases not matched to a gene. Here the CDR3 DNA reads TGTGCCACCGACAGGGGGCAAGCGGGAGGCTACACCTTC. Protein: CATDRGQAGGYTF.

The rearrangement uses TRBV6-1 and TRBJ2-7; D not certain. The CDR3 loop spans 11 amino acids. The V end was cut by 8 bases, the J end by 4 bases, with 9 bases between. Germline CDR1 reads MNHNS; CDR2 reads SASEGT. The CDR3 sequence: CASLLGYEQYV. The CDR3 coding sequence is TGTGCCAGCCTGTTGGGATACGAGCAGTACGTC.

This clonotype was recorded a few times. The V gene is TRBV7-2, the J gene TRBJ2-3; maybe TRBD2 (6 bases). V gave up 8 bases and J gave up 11 bases, with 26 bases separating them. Germline CDR1 reads SGHTA; CDR2 reads FQGNSA. The CDR3 totals 15 residues. This chain's CDR3 is CASLQGVGYSEGQYF. For the CDR3, the DNA is TGTGCCAGCCTGCAGGGCGTGGGCTACTCGGAGGGGCAGTATTTT.